This T cell receptor (beta chain) was sequenced in a study of blood T cell repertoires in COVID-19. Clones were read by immunoSEQ multiplex PCR, and TCRdb kept only the in-frame ones, dropping some. The top ten clones hold roughly 4.4% of a sample with 100,000 to 120,000 clones, approximately 90% of them seen once. This CDR3 has 15 residues. Germline values: CDR1 KGHSH, CDR2 LQKENI. V lost 1 base and J lost 0, with 8 bases in between. J is TRBJ2-3 and V is TRBV18; no clear D. The sample taken for sequencing was peripheral blood. The TCR was taken from a woman in her forties or fifties with acute or convalescent COVID-19. For the CDR3, the DNA is TGTGCCAGCTCACCACGGGCTGCTAGCACAGATACGCAGTATTTT. This gives the protein CASSPRAASTDTQYF.